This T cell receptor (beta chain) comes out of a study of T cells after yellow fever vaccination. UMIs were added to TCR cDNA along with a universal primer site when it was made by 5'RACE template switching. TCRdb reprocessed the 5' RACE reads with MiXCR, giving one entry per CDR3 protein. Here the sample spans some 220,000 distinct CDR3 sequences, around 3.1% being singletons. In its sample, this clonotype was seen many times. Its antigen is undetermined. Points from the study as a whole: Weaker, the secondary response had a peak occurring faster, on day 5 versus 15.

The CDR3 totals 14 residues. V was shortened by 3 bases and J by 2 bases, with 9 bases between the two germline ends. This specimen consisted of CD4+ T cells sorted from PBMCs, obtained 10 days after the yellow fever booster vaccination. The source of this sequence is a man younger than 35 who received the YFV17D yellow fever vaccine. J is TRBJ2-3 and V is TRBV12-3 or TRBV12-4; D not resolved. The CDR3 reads CASSFRAYTDTQYF. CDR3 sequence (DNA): TGTGCCAGCAGTTTTAGGGCCTACACAGATACGCAGTATTTT.